The clone carrying this T cell receptor (beta chain) was recorded only once. These data belong to a study of blood T cell repertoires in COVID-19. Study-level background: There were acute and convalescent COVID-19 samples, and they came from the United States, Italy and Spain. Sources were T cells, B-cell-depleted T cells, or PBMCs; the material itself was cDNA or gDNA.

Clones were sequenced by immunoSEQ multiplex PCR, and TCRdb holds only the in-frame ones, with some missing. The table lists 200,000 to 250,000 clones, around 80% of them singletons, with about 4% in the top ten. Trimming took 2 bases from V and 5 from J; bases not matched to a gene: 1. This CDR3 spans 14 amino acids. The germline gives CDR1 LGHDT, CDR2 YNNKEL (reference sequence). The chain links TRBV3-1 (or the pseudogene TRBV3-2) to TRBJ2-2; 8 bases agree with TRBD2. The source material was peripheral blood. The receptor comes from a woman aged 40 to 49 with active or convalescent COVID-19. CDR3 amino acids: CASSQSGGTGELFF. The CDR3 nucleotides are TGTGCCAGCAGCCAATCGGGGGGGACCGGGGAGCTGTTTTTT.